The 32 T cell receptor beta chains below come from one sample, sequenced in a study of somatic mutations in cytotoxic T cells in rheumatoid arthritis. TCRdb keeps only in-frame clones here, not all; method: immunoSEQ multiplex PCR. The data show under 7,500 clones, with approximately 90% seen just once and 20% to 30% held by the top ten. Sequencing was carried out using CD8+ T cells sorted from blood. The origin of the receptors is a woman aged 70-85 years with rheumatoid arthritis.

This chain uses TRBV11-2 with TRBJ2-1; 9 bases match TRBD2. The CDR3 sequence is 17 residues long. J gave up 4 bases and V 7 bases, and 14 bases lay outside the gene matches. Germline lookup yields CDR1 SGHAT and CDR2 FQNNGV. The CDR3, as DNA: TGTGCCAGCACCTTCAGGGGGGCTAGCGGGATTTACAATGAGCAGTTCTTC. This translates into CASTFRGASGIYNEQFF. The full variable domain, its missing parts supplied by reference TRBV11-2 and TRBJ2-1, is EAGVAQSPRYKIIEKRQSVAFWCNPISGHATLYWYQQILGQGPKLLIQFQNNGVVDDSQLPKDRFSAERLKGVDSTLKIQPAKLEDSAVYLCASTFRGASGIYNEQFFGPGTRLTVL.

The chain employs TRBV5-8 and TRBJ1-5, with D possibly TRBD1 on 5 matching bases. Deletions cut 4 bases from V and 3 bases from J, with 17 bases between. Looked up from germline, CDR1 is SGHTS and CDR2 is YDEGEE. The CDR3 has 16 amino acids. The CDR3, as DNA: TGTGCCAGCAGCGGGGCGGTTATCGACTCCAATCAGCCCCAGCATTTT. This encodes CASSGAVIDSNQPQHF.

This clone has only one observation. The V gene is TRBV7-9, the J gene TRBJ2-2; 10 bases map to TRBD2. There are 17 residues in the CDR3. CDR1 is SEHNR and CDR2 is FQNEAQ in the germline V gene (reference sequence). J was trimmed by 0 bases and V by 5 bases; bases with no gene match: 6. The CDR3 bases are TGTGCCAGCAGCGTAATACTAGCGGGGCCGAACACCGGGGAGCTGTTTTTT. Protein sequence: CASSVILAGPNTGELFF.

The chain has TRBV9 and TRBJ2-1; 10 positions agree with TRBD2. The CDR3 is 15 residues long. The J segment lost 4 bases and the V segment lost 3 bases, leaving 4 bases of the junction unmatched. The V gene's germline CDR1 is SGDLS and CDR2 YYNGEE. The CDR3 reads CASSAGTSEYNEQFF. The CDR3 nucleotides are TGTGCCAGCAGCGCCGGGACTAGCGAGTACAATGAGCAGTTCTTC.

This chain links TRBV11-2 with TRBJ2-1; 11 bases agree with TRBD2. With V trimmed by 5 bases and J by 2 bases, 8 bases remained unmatched. This CDR3 contains 17 residues. Germline CDR1 SGHAT, CDR2 FQNNGV. The chain's CDR3 is CASSTPGSGRAYNEQFF. For the CDR3, the DNA is TGTGCCAGCAGCACCCCCGGTAGCGGGAGGGCCTACAATGAGCAGTTCTTC.

CDR3 sequence reads: CASSLGQNRRAFF. The CDR3 nucleotides read TGTGCCAGCAGTTTAGGGCAGAACCGCAGAGCTTTCTTT. This chain connects TRBV27 to TRBJ1-1; no clear D. The CDR3 consists of 13 residues. V lost 2 bases to trimming and J lost 10 bases, with 14 bases between them. CDR1 is MNHEY and CDR2 is SMNVEV in the germline V gene (reference sequence).

This rearrangement joins TRBV9 to TRBJ2-1; 8 bases align to TRBD2. The CDR3 contains 17 residues. V gave up 4 bases and J gave up 0 bases; unmatched junction bases: 9. CDR1 is SGDLS, CDR2 YYNGEE, per germline. CDR3 residues: CASSPMDGGVSYNEQFF. For the CDR3, the DNA is TGTGCCAGCAGCCCCATGGACGGGGGGGTCTCCTACAATGAGCAGTTCTTC. Complete variable domain (other parts from reference TRBV9 and TRBJ2-1): DSGVTQTPKHLITATGQRVTLRCSPRSGDLSVYWYQQSLDQGLQFLIQYYNGEERAKGNILERFSAQQFPDLHSELNLSSLELGDSALYFCASSPMDGGVSYNEQFFGPGTRLTVL.

The chain recombines TRBV30 with TRBJ2-7; D is ambiguous. With 0 bases removed from V and 2 bases from J, the gap between germline ends came to 8 bases. Germline values: CDR1 GTSNPN, CDR2 SVGIG (reference sequence). This CDR3 has 13 amino acids. The CDR3 region has the DNA TGTGCCTGGAGTGTCGCAGGAACCTACGAGCAGTACTTC. It translates to CAWSVAGTYEQYF.

In DNA form, the CDR3 reads TGTGCCAGCAGCTTGGCCAACTACGAGCAGTACTTC. Amino acid sequence: CASSLANYEQYF. The chain uses TRBV5-4 and TRBJ2-7; D is undetermined. Looked up from germline, CDR1 is SGHNT and CDR2 is YYREEE (reference sequence). There are 12 residues in the CDR3. Trimming removed 0 bases at V and 3 bases at J, with 4 bases between.

This chain uses TRBV5-1 with TRBJ2-7; possibly TRBD1 for D (5 bases). Germline CDR1 SGHRS, CDR2 YFSETQ. The CDR3 loop spans 12 amino acids. V lost 9 bases, J lost 0 bases, and 10 bases lay in between. As DNA, the CDR3 is TGCGCCAACAACAGGAGCTCCTACGAGCAGTACTTC. It translates to CANNRSSYEQYF.

The chain has TRBV7-8 and TRBJ2-5; 8 bases match TRBD2. Germline assignment: CDR1 SGHVS and CDR2 FQNEAQ. After removal of 6 bases from V and 0 bases from J, the junction contained 6 bases not matched to a gene. This CDR3 has 15 amino acids. The CDR3 region has the DNA TGTGCCAGCAGACTAGCGGTAATACACCAAGAGACCCAGTACTTC. Its translation is CASRLAVIHQETQYF.

This clone came up once. V gene TRBV11-2 combines with J gene TRBJ2-3; 10 bases are a match to TRBD2. The ends lost 3 bases at V and 0 bases at J; junction bases unmatched: 3. Looked up from germline, CDR1 is SGHAT and CDR2 is FQNNGV. This CDR3 has 16 residues. The CDR3: CASSFLAGGSTDTQYF. The CDR3 DNA is TGTGCCAGCAGCTTCTTAGCGGGGGGAAGCACAGATACGCAGTATTTT.

This clone is termed medium-sized (0.01 to 0.1%). The J gene is TRBJ2-7, the V gene TRBV5-8, with D possibly TRBD2 on 6 matching bases. The CDR3 consists of 15 residues. The germline V and J ends were trimmed by 4 bases and 2 bases, with 16 bases remaining between them. Germline lookup yields CDR1 SGHTS and CDR2 YDEGEE. The CDR3, as DNA: TGTGCCAGCAGCGCCCAGGGAGGTCCCACCTACGAGCAGTACTTC. Translation: CASSAQGGPTYEQYF.

Worth noting for this clone: Relative to the germline gene, one junction end is altered; a read error may explain this. This rearrangement joins TRBV7-7 to TRBJ2-5, with a possible D match to TRBD1 (6 bases). CDR3 length equals 15 residues. In germline, CDR1 is SSHAT, CDR2 FNYEAQ (reference sequence). CDR3 amino acids: CASSVNQGIQETQYF. The CDR3 region has the DNA TGTGCTAGCAGCGTAAACCAGGGGATTCAAGAGACCCAGTACTTC.

The rearrangement links TRBV5-4 to TRBJ2-1; D remains unclear. V gave up 2 bases and J gave up 0 bases, with 6 bases separating them. Germline V gene data show CDR1 as SGHNT and CDR2 as YYREEE (reference sequence). This CDR3 is 14 amino acids long. Here the CDR3 reads CASSLQHSYNEQFF. In DNA form, the CDR3 reads TGTGCCAGCAGCTTACAGCACTCCTACAATGAGCAGTTCTTC.

The genes are TRBV6-1 and TRBJ1-5; D remains ambiguous. Looked up from germline, CDR1 is MNHNS and CDR2 is SASEGT. The CDR3 runs to 15 residues. With 7 bases removed from V and 5 bases from J, the gap between germline ends came to 18 bases. The CDR3: CASKVGRGSDQPQHF. The CDR3 nucleotides are TGTGCCAGCAAGGTGGGTCGAGGGAGCGATCAGCCCCAGCATTTT.

This chain joins TRBV27 and TRBJ2-7; a possible D gene is TRBD2 (5 bases). Germline V gene data show CDR1 as MNHEY and CDR2 as SMNVEV (reference sequence). Trimming stripped 1 base from V and 5 bases from J, with 12 bases between. The CDR3 consists of 14 residues. The CDR3: CASSLLGLGDEQYF. For the CDR3, the DNA is TGTGCCAGCAGTTTATTAGGCCTCGGGGACGAGCAGTACTTC.

The J gene is TRBJ2-7, the V gene TRBV11-3; TRBD1 agrees at 10 bases. Per the germline V gene, CDR1 is SGHNT and CDR2 is YENEEA. This CDR3 comprises 15 residues. After removal of 1 base from V and 1 base from J, the junction contained 1 base not matched to a gene. The CDR3: CASSLGDRGSYEQYF. The CDR3 DNA is TGTGCCAGCAGCTTAGGGGACAGGGGTTCCTACGAGCAGTACTTC.

The V gene is TRBV10-1, the J gene TRBJ2-7, with D possibly being TRBD2 (6 bases). The CDR3 covers 13 residues. The V end was cut by 3 bases, the J end by 0 bases, with 6 bases between. Germline CDR1 reads WNHNN; CDR2 reads SYGVQD (reference sequence). The CDR3 nucleotides read TGCGCCAGCAGTGACGGGAGCTCCTACGAGCAGTACTTC. Translated: CASSDGSSYEQYF.

This chain joins TRBV15 and TRBJ2-7; D unclear. Trimming shortened V by 0 bases and J by 5 bases, and 8 bases separated the two germline ends. This CDR3 spans 13 amino acids. The germline gives CDR1 LNHNV, CDR2 YYDKDF (reference sequence). The chain's CDR3 is CATSRDEADEQYF. The CDR3 region has the DNA TGTGCCACCAGCAGAGATGAGGCGGACGAGCAGTACTTC.

The V and J genes are TRBV25-1 and TRBJ2-3, with a tentative D call TRBD2 (7 bases). The germline V and J ends were trimmed by 9 bases and 7 bases, with 20 bases remaining between them. Per germline, CDR1 MGHDK and CDR2 SYGVNS. The CDR3 spans 14 residues. CDR3 sequence reads: CASTPGGGIHTQYF. CDR3 DNA sequence: TGTGCCAGTACCCCGGGGGGCGGTATTCATACGCAGTATTTT.

V usage is TRBV7-2 and J usage is TRBJ2-3, with TRBD2 matching over 7 bases. The germline CDR1 and CDR2 sequences are SGHTA and FQGNSA. The CDR3 has 15 amino acids. V was clipped by 1 base and J by 2 bases; unmatched bases: 3. This chain's CDR3 is CASSLDRDYTDTQYF. The CDR3, as DNA: TGTGCCAGCAGCTTAGACCGGGACTACACAGATACGCAGTATTTT. Full variable domain (outside the CDR3, taken from reference TRBV7-2 and TRBJ2-3): GAGVSQSPSNKVTEKGKDVELRCDPISGHTALYWYRQSLGQGLEFLIYFQGNSAPDKSGLPSDRFSAERTGGSVSTLTIQRTQQEDSAVYLCASSLDRDYTDTQYFGPGTRLTVL.

The rearrangement uses TRBV6-6 and TRBJ1-4; no clear D gene. The germline CDR1 and CDR2 sequences are MNHNY and SVGAGI (reference sequence). The CDR3 length is 11 residues. The V end was cut by 8 bases, the J end by 8 bases, with 9 bases between. The CDR3 DNA reads TGTGCCAGCGACTCGTCGGAAAAACTGTTTTTT. Translated, it gives CASDSSEKLFF.

The chain has TRBV9 and TRBJ2-7, with no clear D. CDR3 size: 13 residues. The V end lost 0 bases, the J end lost 7 bases, and 11 bases lay between the germline ends. CDR1 and CDR2 (germline): SGDLS, YYNGEE. DNA for the CDR3: TGTGCCAGCAGCGTAGACCCCCCCGGGGAGCAGTACTTC. It yields the protein CASSVDPPGEQYF. The variable domain in full, with the rest retrieved from reference TRBV9 and TRBJ2-7, is DSGVTQTPKHLITATGQRVTLRCSPRSGDLSVYWYQQSLDQGLQFLIQYYNGEERAKGNILERFSAQQFPDLHSELNLSSLELGDSALYFCASSVDPPGEQYFGPGTRLTVT.

This clone was seen a single time. The chain couples TRBV28 to TRBJ2-7; 10 positions agree with TRBD2. Germline CDR1 MDHEN, CDR2 SYDVKM. The CDR3 has 15 residues. After removal of 1 base from V and 6 bases from J, the junction contained 6 bases not matched to a gene. The CDR3 DNA reads TGTGCCAGCAGTTTATTAGCGGGGGGCCCCGGCGAGCAGTACTTC. Protein product: CASSLLAGGPGEQYF.

This sequence joins TRBV11-3 and TRBJ2-5; 8 bases are shared with TRBD2. Germline V gene lookup returns CDR1 SGHNT and CDR2 YENEEA. The CDR3 totals 18 residues. Germline trimming cut 5 bases from V and 7 bases from J; bases unmatched to any gene: 21. In nucleotides, the CDR3 is TGTGCCAGCAGCCCCCGGTCTCAGCGGGAGCACCCAGGGTGGACCCAGTACTTC. Encoded protein: CASSPRSQREHPGWTQYF.

In this sample, this clone turned up once. The chain combines TRBV2 with TRBJ1-6; 9 bases map to TRBD1. CDR3 length equals 17 residues. CDR1 and CDR2 (germline): SNHLY, FYNNEI. Germline trimming cut 7 bases from V and 7 bases from J; bases unmatched to any gene: 14. The DNA of the CDR3 is TGTGCCAGCAAAAGTGGATTTCCGGGACAGGGAAATTCACCCCTCCACTTT. Translated: CASKSGFPGQGNSPLHF.

The genes are TRBV7-9 and TRBJ2-7; 8 bases map to TRBD1. The CDR3 loop spans 14 amino acids. Germline V lookup: CDR1 SEHNR, CDR2 FQNEAQ (reference sequence). V lost 4 bases, J lost 1 base, and 3 bases stayed unmatched. As DNA, the CDR3 is TGTGCCAGCAGCTACCGGGACAGGTCCTACGAGCAGTACTTC. This encodes CASSYRDRSYEQYF.

V usage is TRBV5-8 and J usage is TRBJ2-3; TRBD2 might be the D (6 bases). V was shortened by 1 base and J by 3 bases, with 9 bases between the two germline ends. Germline V gene data show CDR1 as SGHTS and CDR2 as YDEGEE. This CDR3 has 14 residues. Written as DNA, the CDR3 is TGTGCCAGCAGCTTGACGGCGGGGACAGATACGCAGTATTTT. Translation gives CASSLTAGTDTQYF.

The V gene is TRBV4-3, the J gene TRBJ1-1; D is unclear. Trimming took 0 bases from V and 1 from J, leaving 6 bases between them. This CDR3 has 14 residues. In germline, CDR1 is LGHNA, CDR2 YSLEER. The CDR3 DNA is TGCGCCAGCAGCCAAGATTACAGGAACACTGAAGCTTTCTTT. This translates into CASSQDYRNTEAFF.

The chain is built from TRBV6-5 and TRBJ2-3, with TRBD1 matching 7 bases. The CDR3 has 15 residues. The junction had 7 bases not matched to a gene; V was cut back by 3 bases and J by 4 bases. Per germline, CDR1 MNHEY and CDR2 SVGAGI. The CDR3 is CASSYGGQLADTQYF. The CDR3 DNA reads TGTGCCAGCAGTTATGGGGGACAGCTTGCAGATACGCAGTATTTT.

The rearrangement uses TRBV6-5 and TRBJ2-7; D is possibly TRBD2 (5 bases). Germline loops: CDR1 MNHEY, CDR2 SVGAGI. The CDR3 extends over 14 amino acids. Deletions cut 8 bases from V and 3 bases from J, with 17 bases between. CDR3 DNA: TGTGCCAGCCGTCTCTCCGGGATCCGCTACGAGCAGTACTTC. This gives the protein CASRLSGIRYEQYF.